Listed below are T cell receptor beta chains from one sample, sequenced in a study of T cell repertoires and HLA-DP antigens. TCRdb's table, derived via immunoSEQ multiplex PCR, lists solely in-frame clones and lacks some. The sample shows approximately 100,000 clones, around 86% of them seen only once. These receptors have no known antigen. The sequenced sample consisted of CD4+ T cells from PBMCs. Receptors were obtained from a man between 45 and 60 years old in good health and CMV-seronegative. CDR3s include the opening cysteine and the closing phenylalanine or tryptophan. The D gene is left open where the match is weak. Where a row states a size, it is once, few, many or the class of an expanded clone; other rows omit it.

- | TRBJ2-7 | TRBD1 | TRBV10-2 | TGCGCCAGCTCGAGCCCCTACAGGGGTCCCGAGCAGTACTTC | CASSSPYRGPEQYF
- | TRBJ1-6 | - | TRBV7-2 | TGTGCCAGCAGCTTAAATAATTCACCCCTCCACTTT | CASSLNNSPLHF
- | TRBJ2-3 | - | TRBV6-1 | TGTGCCAACCGCCTCATGCTTAGCACAGATACGCAGTATTTT | CANRLMLSTDTQYF
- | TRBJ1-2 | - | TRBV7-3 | TGTGCCAGCAGCTTGGGCCAGGGCTATGGCTACACCTTC | CASSLGQGYGYTF
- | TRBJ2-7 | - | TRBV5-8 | TGTGCCAGCAGCTTCCGGGTCGGGAACGAGCAGTACTTC | CASSFRVGNEQYF
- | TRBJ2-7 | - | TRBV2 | TGTGCCAGCAGTGAAGCGCTCCTATCCTACGAGCAGTACTTC | CASSEALLSYEQYF
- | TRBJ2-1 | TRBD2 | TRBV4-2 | TGTGCCAGCAGCTCGGGAGGGGGATACAATGAGCAGTTCTTC | CASSSGGGYNEQFF
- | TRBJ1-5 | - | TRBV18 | TGTGCCAGCTCACCATCAAGGAATAGCAATCAGCCCCAGCATTTT | CASSPSRNSNQPQHF
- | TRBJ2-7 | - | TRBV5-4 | TGTGCCAGCAGCTCGATGCAGGGCTACGAGCAGTACTTC | CASSSMQGYEQYF
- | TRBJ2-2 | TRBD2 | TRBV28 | TGTGCCAGCAGTGCACCCCTAGCGGGTGGCCGGGCCGGGGAGCTGTTTTTT | CASSAPLAGGRAGELFF
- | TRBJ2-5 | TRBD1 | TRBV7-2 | TGTGCCAGCAGCTTATGGACAGGGATGCAAGAGACCCAGTACTTC | CASSLWTGMQETQYF
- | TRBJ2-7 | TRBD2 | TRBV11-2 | TGTGCCAGCAGCCTCGGGGTGGTAGCGGGAGTTTACGAGCAGTACTTC | CASSLGVVAGVYEQYF
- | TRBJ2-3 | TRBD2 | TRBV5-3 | TGTGCCAGAATATGGGCCGGACTAGCAGCAGATACGCAGTATTTT | CARIWAGLAADTQYF
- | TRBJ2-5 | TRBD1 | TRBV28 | TGTGCCAGCAGCTTAGGCGGGACAGGGGGCTCGCGTCAGTACTTC | CASSLGGTGGSRQYF
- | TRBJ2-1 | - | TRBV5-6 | TGTGCCAGCAGCTTGGCGGGGATTCGAAATGAGCAGTTCTTC | CASSLAGIRNEQFF
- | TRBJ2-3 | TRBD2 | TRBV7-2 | TGTGCCAGCAGCGCAGCTAGCGGGAGATTAGATACGCAGTATTTT | CASSAASGRLDTQYF
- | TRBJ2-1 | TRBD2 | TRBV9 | TGTGCCAGCAGCTCAAAGGGGACTAGCTCCTACAATGAGCAGTTCTTC | CASSSKGTSSYNEQFF
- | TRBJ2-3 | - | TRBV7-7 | TGTGCTAGCAGCCCCCAGGGCACAGATACGCAGTATTTT | CASSPQGTDTQYF
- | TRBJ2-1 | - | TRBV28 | TGTGCCAGCAGTGGGTCTTTGTGGGAAAGTGGAAATGAGCAGTTCTTC | CASSGSLWESGNEQFF
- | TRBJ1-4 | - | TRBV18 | TGTGCCAGCTCACGGGGGACGGGAAGTGAAAAACTGTTTTTT | CASSRGTGSEKLFF
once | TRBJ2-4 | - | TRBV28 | TGTGCCAGCACGGGCAGGCAACCCCTAGCCAAAAACATTCAGTACTTC | CASTGRQPLAKNIQYF
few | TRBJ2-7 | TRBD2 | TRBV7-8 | TGTGCCAGCAGCTTACGCGTCCGTGGGGAGGGGCACTTC | CASSLRVRGEGHF
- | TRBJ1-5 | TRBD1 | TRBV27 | TGTGCCAGCCGAGGGGGCGGCAATCAGCCCCAGCATTTT | CASRGGGNQPQHF
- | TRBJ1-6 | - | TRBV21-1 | TGTGCCAGCAGCAAAAGGGACAGAATTAATTCACCCCTCCACTTT | CASSKRDRINSPLHF
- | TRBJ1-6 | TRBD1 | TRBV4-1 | TGCGCCAGCAGCCAGTCGGGACAGGGGAAATCACCCCTCCACTTT | CASSQSGQGKSPLHF
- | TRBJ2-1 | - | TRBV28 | TGTGCCAGCAGTCTCCCAGTTCGTAATGAGCAGTTCTTC | CASSLPVRNEQFF
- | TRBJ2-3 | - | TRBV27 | TGTGCCAGCAGTTCAGGACAGTTTATTAGCACAGATACGCAGTATTTT | CASSSGQFISTDTQYF
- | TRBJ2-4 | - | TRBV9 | TGTGCCAGCAGCCCCGAGGGAGGATCAATAGCCAAAAACATTCAGTACTTC | CASSPEGGSIAKNIQYF
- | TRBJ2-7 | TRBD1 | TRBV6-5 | TGTGCCAGCAGTGACAGGGGGGCCTCCTACGAGCAGTACTTC | CASSDRGASYEQYF
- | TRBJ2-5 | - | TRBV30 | TGTGCCTGGAGTCTGAGGAGGGGAGAGACCCAGTACTTC | CAWSLRRGETQYF
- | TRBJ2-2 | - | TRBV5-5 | TGTGCCAGCAGTAGACCCCCGAACACCGGGGAGCTGTTTTTT | CASSRPPNTGELFF
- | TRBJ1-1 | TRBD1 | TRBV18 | TGTGCCAGCTCACCCCTTCCAGGGGGTCGACGACCTGCAATGAACACTGAAGCTTTCTTT | CASSPLPGGRRPAMNTEAFF
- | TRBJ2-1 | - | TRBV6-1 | TGTGCCAGCAGGACCTGGGCGGGGGCTTACAATGAGCAGTTCTTC | CASRTWAGAYNEQFF
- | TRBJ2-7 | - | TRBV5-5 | TGTGCCAGCAGCTTGGTTAGTCAGGGTGATCGGCAGTACTTC | CASSLVSQGDRQYF
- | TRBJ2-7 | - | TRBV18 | TGTGCCAGCTCACCAAATCCGGGGGCTACATCCGAGCAGTACTTC | CASSPNPGATSEQYF
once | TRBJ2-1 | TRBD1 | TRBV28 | TGTGCCAGCCCCCCAAAGGGACAGGGATACGACTACTCCTACAATGAGCAGTTCTTC | CASPPKGQGYDYSYNEQFF
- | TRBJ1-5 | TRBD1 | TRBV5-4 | TGTGCCAGCAGCATAACGGGACAGGGTGACAATCAGCCCCAGCATTTT | CASSITGQGDNQPQHF
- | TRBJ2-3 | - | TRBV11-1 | TGTGCCAGCAGGTTGAGAGCGACTAGCACAGATACGCAGTATTTT | CASRLRATSTDTQYF
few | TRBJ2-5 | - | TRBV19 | TGTGCCACATCTGTTATAGGGGGGCGCATGGAGACCCAGTACTTC | CATSVIGGRMETQYF
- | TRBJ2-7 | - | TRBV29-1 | TGCAGCGTTGGGTTTGCGGCCTCCTACGAGCAGTACTTC | CSVGFAASYEQYF
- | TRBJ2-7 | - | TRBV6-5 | TGTGCCAGCAGCCTGGACGGCTACGAGCAGTACTTC | CASSLDGYEQYF
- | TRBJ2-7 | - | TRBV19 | TGTGCCAGTAGTGACCAACCAGGACCGATCTACGAGCAGTACTTC | CASSDQPGPIYEQYF
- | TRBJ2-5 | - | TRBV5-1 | TGCGCCAGCAGCTTGCTGGGGGATTATCAAGAGACCCAGTACTTC | CASSLLGDYQETQYF
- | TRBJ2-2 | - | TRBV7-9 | TGTGCCAGCAGCTTGCCCAAAGGCAGGGGGGCCGGGGAGCTGTTTTTT | CASSLPKGRGAGELFF
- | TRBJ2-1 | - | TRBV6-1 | TGTGCCAGCAGGGCCTTTCGGGGTGAGCAGTTCTTC | CASRAFRGEQFF
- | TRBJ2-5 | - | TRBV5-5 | TGTGCCAGCAGCTTGGTGATAGGGGAAGAGACCCAGTACTTC | CASSLVIGEETQYF
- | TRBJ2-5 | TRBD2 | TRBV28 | TGTGCCAGCAGTTCCACTAGCGGGAGGGAGACCCAGTACTTC | CASSSTSGRETQYF
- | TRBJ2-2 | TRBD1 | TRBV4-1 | TGCGCCAGCAGCCAACAACAGGGGAATCGGGGTAACACCGGGGAGCTGTTTTTT | CASSQQQGNRGNTGELFF
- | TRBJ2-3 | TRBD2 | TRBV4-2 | TGTGCCAGCAGCCAGGGACTAGCGGGGGGGGGAGCGCAGTATTTT | CASSQGLAGGGAQYF
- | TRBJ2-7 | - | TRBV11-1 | TGTGCCAGCAGCCATGGGGGCCACTACCAGGGTTACGAGCAGTACTTC | CASSHGGHYQGYEQYF
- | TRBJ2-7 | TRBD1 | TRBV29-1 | TGCAGCGTCCGAAGACAGGGCACCCACGAGCAGTACTTC | CSVRRQGTHEQYF
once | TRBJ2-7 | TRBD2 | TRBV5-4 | TGTGCCAGCAGCCTAGCGGGCCAACCCTACGAGCAGTACTTC | CASSLAGQPYEQYF